This TCR beta chain originates from a study of T cell responses to AZD1222 COVID-19 vaccine. Study conclusions and caveats: In a largely white British group with more females than males, clonal diversity was possibly underestimated.

This clone was counted once. Its antigen is unknown. Germline V lookup: CDR1 ENHRY, CDR2 SYGVKD. Trimming shortened V by 6 bases and J by 3 bases, and 17 bases separated the two germline ends. The CDR3 length is 15 residues. Assay used: immunoSEQ multiplex PCR; TCRdb lists only in-frame clones, some missing. The repertoire includes more than 140,000 clones, roughly 93% of them detected once, and approximately 0.96% sits in the top ten. This TCR came from an adult in good health. The sequences come from peripheral blood, collected on day 0 of MenACWY control vaccination. This chain connects TRBV10-3 to TRBJ1-1, with D unclear. CDR3 in DNA: TGTGCCATCAGGACGGGTTCCCGGGTGGACACTGAAGCTTTCTTT. Amino acid sequence: CAIRTGSRVDTEAFF.